The present entry profiles one T cell receptor (beta chain) with its context. The germline gives CDR1 MGHDK, CDR2 SYGVNS. The CDR3 totals 15 residues. Deletions cut 2 bases from V and 1 base from J, with 11 bases between. Clones were read by immunoSEQ multiplex PCR, and TCRdb kept only the in-frame ones, dropping some. The sample yields roughly 58,000 clones, roughly 90% seen once. These data are taken from a study of T cell changes during pregnancy in multiple sclerosis. Sequences were derived from CD4+ T cells from peripheral blood mononuclear cells, sampled after pregnancy. The chain joins TRBV25-1 to TRBJ1-1; D gene ambiguous. The origin of this receptor is a female donor in good health, enrolled as a control in a pregnancy study. The CDR3 reads CASSERIAANTEAFF. The CDR3 DNA is TGTGCCAGCAGTGAAAGGATAGCAGCGAACACTGAAGCTTTCTTT. Based on the CDR3 plus reference TRBV25-1 and TRBJ1-1, the full variable domain is EADIYQTPRYLVIGTGKKITLECSQTMGHDKMYWYQQDPGMELHLIHYSYGVNSTEKGDLSSESTVSRIRTEHFPLTLESARPSHTSQYLCASSERIAANTEAFFGQGTRLTVV.